Sequencing of this T cell receptor (beta chain) was carried out in a study of blood T cell repertoires in COVID-19. The repertoire was sequenced with immunoSEQ multiplex PCR; TCRdb's copy has only in-frame clones and lacks some. Among under 300,000 clones, less than 85% were seen once, and the ten largest hold roughly 1.5%. The V gene lost 5 bases and the J gene lost 5 bases, with 21 bases spanning the gap. The germline V gene encodes CDR1 MDHEN and CDR2 SYDVKM. The CDR3 has 17 amino acids. Sequencing was carried out using peripheral blood. This TCR derives from a human donor with COVID-19, enrolled during active disease. The donor label of this sample is uncertain. J is TRBJ2-2 and V is TRBV28; D gene uncertain. The CDR3 coding sequence is TGTGCCAGCAGTCCTCCTACCCCCCCGGTGAGGACCGGGGAGCTGTTTTTT. Translation: CASSPPTPPVRTGELFF.